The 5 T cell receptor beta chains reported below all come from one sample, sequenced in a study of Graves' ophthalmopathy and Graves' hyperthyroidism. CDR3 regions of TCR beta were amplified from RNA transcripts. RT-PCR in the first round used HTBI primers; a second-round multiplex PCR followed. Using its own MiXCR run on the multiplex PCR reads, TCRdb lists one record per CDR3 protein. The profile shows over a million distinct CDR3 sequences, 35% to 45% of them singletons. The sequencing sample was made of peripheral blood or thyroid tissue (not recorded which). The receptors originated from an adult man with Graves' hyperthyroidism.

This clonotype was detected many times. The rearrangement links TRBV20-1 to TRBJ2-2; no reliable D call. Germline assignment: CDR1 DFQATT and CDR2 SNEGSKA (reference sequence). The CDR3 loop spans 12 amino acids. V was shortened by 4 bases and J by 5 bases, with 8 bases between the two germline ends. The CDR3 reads CSAMGWTGELFF. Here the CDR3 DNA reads TGCAGTGCTATGGGGTGGACCGGGGAGCTGTTTTTT.

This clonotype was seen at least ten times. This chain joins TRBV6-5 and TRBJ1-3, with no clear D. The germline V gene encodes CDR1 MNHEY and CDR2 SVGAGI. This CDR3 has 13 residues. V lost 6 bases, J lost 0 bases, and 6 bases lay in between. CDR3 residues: CASRMISGNTIYF. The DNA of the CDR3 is TGTGCCAGCAGAATGATCTCTGGAAACACCATATATTTT.

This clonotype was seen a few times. The CDR3 reads CASSGGQSYSMNTEAFF. CDR3 in DNA: TGTGCCAGCAGCGGTGGACAATCGTATTCTATGAACACTGAAGCTTTCTTT. The chain joins TRBV5-6 to TRBJ1-1, with a weak D call TRBD1 (5 bases). Germline CDR1 reads SGHDT; CDR2 reads YYEEEE. The CDR3 sequence is 17 residues long. Trimming left V 4 bases short and J 0 bases short, with 19 bases between. Filled out from reference TRBV5-6 and TRBJ1-1, the complete variable domain reads DAGVTQSPTHLIKTRGQQVTLRCSPKSGHDTVSWYQQALGQGPQFIFQYYEEEERQRGNFPDRFSGHQFPNYSSELNVNALLLGDSALYLCASSGGQSYSMNTEAFFGQGTRLTVV.

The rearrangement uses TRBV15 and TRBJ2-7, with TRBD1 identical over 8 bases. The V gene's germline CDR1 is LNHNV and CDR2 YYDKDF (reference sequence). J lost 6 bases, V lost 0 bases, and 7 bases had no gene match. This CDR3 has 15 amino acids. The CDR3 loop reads CATSRDFAGGREQYF. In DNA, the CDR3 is TGTGCCACCAGCAGAGACTTTGCAGGGGGCCGCGAGCAGTACTTC.

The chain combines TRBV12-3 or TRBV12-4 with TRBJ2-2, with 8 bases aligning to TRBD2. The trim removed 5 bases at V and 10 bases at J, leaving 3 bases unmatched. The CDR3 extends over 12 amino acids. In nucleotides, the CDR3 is TGTGCCAGCAGTCCGGGACTAGAGGAGCTGTTTTTT. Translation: CASSPGLEELFF.